Following are 5 T cell receptor beta chains from one sample sequenced in a study of Ad26.COV2.S vaccination and SARS-CoV-2 variants. Documented treatment: roughly 20 received Ad26.COV2.S at low or high dose, single or two shots; about 5 received placebo; per-sample allocation not given. Collection of samples fell on day 63 after the first vaccine or placebo injection. Sequencing used immunoSEQ multiplex PCR; TCRdb keeps in-frame clones, though not all of them. Of 510,000 or so clones in the sample, approximately 88% were seen once. The sample in question was peripheral blood, obtained in a trial of Ad26.COV2.S vaccine versus placebo. Receptor source: a person between 18 and 65 years old who received the Ad26.COV2.S COVID-19 vaccine or a placebo.

The chain links TRBV27 to TRBJ1-2; perhaps TRBD1 as D (5 bases). Germline V gives CDR1 MNHEY, CDR2 SMNVEV (reference sequence). This CDR3 has 15 residues. V shed 2 bases and J shed 3 bases, with 13 bases lying between them. CDR3 in amino acids: CASSLQGRGDYGYTF. CDR3 coding DNA: TGTGCCAGCAGTTTACAGGGTCGGGGGGACTATGGCTACACCTTC.

The genes are TRBV7-8 and TRBJ1-2; TRBD1 aligns across 11 bases. This CDR3 has 14 residues. The ends lost 5 bases at V and 5 bases at J; junction bases unmatched: 4. The germline gives CDR1 SGHVS, CDR2 FQNEAQ. The CDR3 sequence: CASSPGDRGYGYTF. The CDR3 coding sequence is TGTGCCAGCAGCCCGGGGGACAGGGGGTATGGCTACACCTTC.

The V and J genes are TRBV6-6 and TRBJ1-6; D remains unclear. Germline V gene data show CDR1 as MNHNY and CDR2 as SVGAGI (reference sequence). V was cut by 8 bases and J by 7 bases, with 15 bases left in between. The CDR3 has 14 residues. The CDR3 bases are TGTGCCAGCCGAGGAGCGTGGGAAAATTCACCCCTCCACTTT. Translation: CASRGAWENSPLHF.

The CDR3 nucleotides read TGTGCCAGCAGCTTAGAGCCCAGCGGGAGGGCCAAAAACATTCAGTACTTC. It codes for CASSLEPSGRAKNIQYF. The chain is built from TRBV7-2 and TRBJ2-4; 9 nucleotides match TRBD2. This CDR3 region has 17 residues. Germline V gene data show CDR1 as SGHTA and CDR2 as FQGNSA. Trimming cost V 1 base and J 1 base; bases outside gene matches: 5.

The gene calls are TRBV11-2 and TRBJ2-1, with a weak D call TRBD1 (5 bases). Germline values: CDR1 SGHAT, CDR2 FQNNGV. V dropped 1 base and J dropped 7 bases, with 11 bases sitting between them. This CDR3 is 14 amino acids long. Here the CDR3 reads CASSLVRVPNEQFF. DNA for the CDR3: TGTGCCAGCAGCTTAGTCAGGGTTCCGAATGAGCAGTTCTTC.